These T cell receptor beta chains were read from a single sample in a study of CD8+CD57+ T cells in acquired aplastic anemia. MiXCR, run by TCRdb on the reads, gives a single entry per CDR3 protein. Counted here are hundreds of thousands of distinct CDR3 sequences, under 40% occurring once; the ten biggest clones make up 0.82%. The specimen was sorted CD4+, CD8+, or CD8+CD57+ T cells (not recorded which) from PBMCs. The receptors here all came from a human donor with aplastic anemia. Both conserved end residues are part of each CDR3. The D gene is left open where the match is weak. Not every row has a clone size; where given, it reads once, few, many or a size class.

cdr3_nt	cdr3_aa	clone_size	d_call	j_call	v_call
TGCAGCGTTGGGGGCCAGACTAGCACAGATACGCAGTATTTT	CSVGGQTSTDTQYF	many	.	TRBJ2-3	TRBV29-1
TGCAGTGCTAGCTCGCGACAGGGGCACTATGGCTACACCTTC	CSASSRQGHYGYTF	many	TRBD1	TRBJ1-2	TRBV20-1
TGTGCCAGCAGCTTAATCCCTCCGACTAGCACAGATACGCAGTATTTT	CASSLIPPTSTDTQYF	.	.	TRBJ2-3	TRBV7-3
TGTGCCAGCGGCCACAGGACAGGGAGGGATGAGCAGTTCTTC	CASGHRTGRDEQFF	.	.	TRBJ2-1	TRBV7-6
TGCGCCAGCAGCCCGCGAGAAGGATCACCCCTCCACTTT	CASSPREGSPLHF	.	.	TRBJ1-6	TRBV4-3
TGTGCCAGCAGCGTAGTCGGCGGGGGGGCCGGCGAGCAGTACTTC	CASSVVGGGAGEQYF	many	TRBD2	TRBJ2-7	TRBV9
TGTGCCAGCAGTTGGGGTGTCGAAACGGGTGGCTACACCTTC	CASSWGVETGGYTF	many	.	TRBJ1-2	TRBV12-3/TRBV12-4
TGTACCAGTAGCTTATCGGCGGCGTACACTGAAGCTTTCTTT	CTSSLSAAYTEAFF	.	.	TRBJ1-1	TRBV7-2
TGTGCCAGCAGCTTTATTGTTGGCCTGGGCACAGATACGCAGTATTTT	CASSFIVGLGTDTQYF	few	.	TRBJ2-3	TRBV11-2
TGCAGCGCCTCTCCCTGGTATGGCTACACCTTC	CSASPWYGYTF	.	.	TRBJ1-2	TRBV29-1
TGTGCCAGCAGCTCAAGACTAGCGGGAACGTCCGGGGAGCTGTTTTTT	CASSSRLAGTSGELFF	few	TRBD2	TRBJ2-2	TRBV7-6
TGCGCCAGCAGTGAGTCGGAGAACAGGGAATCCTACGAGCAGTACTTC	CASSESENRESYEQYF	.	.	TRBJ2-7	TRBV10-1
TGTGCCAGCAGACCGGACGGGAGGGGGAACGACGAGCAGTACTTC	CASRPDGRGNDEQYF	.	TRBD2	TRBJ2-7	TRBV25-1
TGTGCCTGGAGAGACCGTAGACAGGGGAAAGAGACCCAGTACTTC	CAWRDRRQGKETQYF	.	TRBD1	TRBJ2-5	TRBV30
TGTGCCAGCAGTTATCGTACAGGACAGGGTTCTACCTACGAGCAGTACTTC	CASSYRTGQGSTYEQYF	few	TRBD1	TRBJ2-7	TRBV12-3/TRBV12-4
TGTGCCAGCAGCCCAGGACAGGGGAAATACGAGCAGTACTTC	CASSPGQGKYEQYF	many	TRBD1	TRBJ2-7	TRBV9
TGTGCCAGCAGGAAGAGCGGGGGGGATAGAGATACGCAGTATTTT	CASRKSGGDRDTQYF	.	TRBD2	TRBJ2-3	TRBV11-2
TGCAGCGTTGGGGTTTACGGATACGAGCAGTACTTC	CSVGVYGYEQYF	.	.	TRBJ2-7	TRBV29-1
TGTGCCACCAGTTCGGGGGCAGATACGCAGTATTTT	CATSSGADTQYF	.	.	TRBJ2-3	TRBV15
TGTGCCAGCAGGAGTCCCCCGTCCAAGATTACAGATACGCAGTATTTT	CASRSPPSKITDTQYF	few	.	TRBJ2-3	TRBV6-1
TGTGCCAGTAGGAGACAGGACAGCGCAGGCTACACCTTC	CASRRQDSAGYTF	.	.	TRBJ1-2	TRBV19
TGTGCCAGCAGCTTAGCCCCCGGGACAGACTACGAGCAGTACTTC	CASSLAPGTDYEQYF	many	TRBD1	TRBJ2-7	TRBV7-6
TGTGCCAGCAGCACGAACGGGACAGGGAGCTATGGCTACACCTTC	CASSTNGTGSYGYTF	.	TRBD1	TRBJ1-2	TRBV7-9
TGTGCCAGCAGTTACTCTATGGGCAGGGGGCAGTCTGGAAACACCATATATTTT	CASSYSMGRGQSGNTIYF	.	TRBD1	TRBJ1-3	TRBV6-2/TRBV6-3
TGCAGTGCTGGTCCGGGACAGGGGGATTACGAGCAGTACTTC	CSAGPGQGDYEQYF	many	TRBD1	TRBJ2-7	TRBV20-1
TGCGCCAGCAGTCTAGCGGACCGTAGAGAGCAGTACTTC	CASSLADRREQYF	.	TRBD2	TRBJ2-7	TRBV5-1
TGTGCCAGCAGCAGACAGGTGAACACTGAAGCTTTCTTT	CASSRQVNTEAFF	many	.	TRBJ1-1	TRBV7-8
TGTGCCAGCAGCTTGAAGAGACTCCCTGCTGGGGCCAACGTCCTGACTTTC	CASSLKRLPAGANVLTF	.	.	TRBJ2-6	TRBV5-6
TGTGCCAGCAGTCGGTTTGGGGAAAGGGAGACCCAGTACTTC	CASSRFGERETQYF	.	.	TRBJ2-5	TRBV2
TGTGCCAGCAGCTTAGTTAGCGGGAGCAATTTGGGGGAGACCCAGTACTTC	CASSLVSGSNLGETQYF	.	TRBD2	TRBJ2-5	TRBV5-6
TGCAGTGCTAGAGAAGGTCACAATGAGCAGTTCTTC	CSAREGHNEQFF	.	.	TRBJ2-1	TRBV20-1
TGTGCCAGCAGCCGGAGTTGGCAGGGCTACACCGGGGAGCTGTTTTTT	CASSRSWQGYTGELFF	.	.	TRBJ2-2	TRBV12-3/TRBV12-4
TGTGCCGTGGGGAGGACCTATAATTCACCCCTCCACTTT	CAVGRTYNSPLHF	.	.	TRBJ1-6	TRBV7-2
TGTGCCAGCACCAAAACGACAGGCAGCTCCTCCAATGAGCAGTTCTTC	CASTKTTGSSSNEQFF	.	.	TRBJ2-1	TRBV12-3/TRBV12-4
TGTGCCAGTAGGGGGGTTACCTACGAGCAGTACTTC	CASRGVTYEQYF	many	.	TRBJ2-7	TRBV25-1
TGTGCCAGCAGTGAACCCCAGATAAACCAAGAGACCCAGTACTTC	CASSEPQINQETQYF	few	.	TRBJ2-5	TRBV2
TGTGCCAGTAGTTTCGAGGGGTCCCTGGGGAATGAGCAGTTCTTC	CASSFEGSLGNEQFF	many	.	TRBJ2-1	TRBV19
TGTGCCAGTAGTATTGGCAGGACCTACGAGCAGTACTTC	CASSIGRTYEQYF	many	.	TRBJ2-7	TRBV19
TGTGCCAGCAGCCAAAAGGGTTTAGAGCCCCAGCATTTT	CASSQKGLEPQHF	many	.	TRBJ1-5	TRBV16
TGTGCCATATCGCCAGGACACTCCCAAGAGACCCAGTACTTC	CAISPGHSQETQYF	many	.	TRBJ2-5	TRBV10-3
TGTGCCAGCAGCTTATTACTTTTTGGACAGGGGGCTCTATCTAGCAATCAGCCCCAGCATTTT	CASSLLLFGQGALSSNQPQHF	.	TRBD1	TRBJ1-5	TRBV11-1
TGTGCCAGCAGCACGGGGGGATCAAACTATGGCTACACCTTC	CASSTGGSNYGYTF	many	.	TRBJ1-2	TRBV6-1
TGCAGCGTTGTGGGTAGCCCCAGGGCGAGCACAGATACGCAGTATTTT	CSVVGSPRASTDTQYF	.	.	TRBJ2-3	TRBV29-1
TGTGCCACCAGGCGATCCGAGACCCAGTACTTC	CATRRSETQYF	few	.	TRBJ2-5	TRBV27
TGTGCCAGCAGTGATCACCCCACAGGGTCTGGGGCCAACGTCCTGACTTTC	CASSDHPTGSGANVLTF	few	.	TRBJ2-6	TRBV6-1
TGTGCCAGCAGTGCCGGAGGGGGGGATCAGCCCCAGCATTTT	CASSAGGGDQPQHF	.	.	TRBJ1-5	TRBV2
TGTGCCACTGGGGACGACCAAGAGACCCAGTACTTC	CATGDDQETQYF	.	.	TRBJ2-5	TRBV3-1
TGTGCCAGCAGTTATATCCGGGGTACGAACACTGAAGCTTTCTTT	CASSYIRGTNTEAFF	few	.	TRBJ1-1	TRBV6-5
TGCAGTGCTAGCTGGGGCCAGGGCCGTTGGGAGACCCAGTACTTC	CSASWGQGRWETQYF	few	.	TRBJ2-5	TRBV20-1